This T cell receptor beta chain was identified during a study of T cell responses to AZD1222 COVID-19 vaccine. Germline V gene data show CDR1 as SNHLY and CDR2 as FYNNEI. The V end was cut by 0 bases, the J end by 4 bases, with 3 bases between. The CDR3 totals 13 residues. Sequenced by immunoSEQ multiplex PCR; TCRdb stores in-frame clones only, minus some. The sample includes some 130,000 clones, under 95% of them seen just once. This receptor was taken from an adult in good health. The chain has TRBV2 and TRBJ2-2; D is uncertain. This sample comprised peripheral blood, obtained on day 0 of AZD1222 vaccination. The CDR3 DNA reads TGTGCCAGCAGTGAAGCCGGCACCGGGGAGCTGTTTTTT. Its protein is CASSEAGTGELFF.